These T cell receptor beta chains were read from a single sample in a study of CD8+ T cells in alopecia areata. This table comes from immunoSEQ multiplex PCR, and its TCRdb copy is limited to in-frame clones, with some not included. The sample contains fewer than 150,000 clones, 55% to 60% of which appear only once. The sequences come from CD4+ T cells sorted from blood, collected at week 24, from a patient treated with tofacitinib. These receptors all come from a human donor with alopecia areata. Each CDR3 is given with its conserved first and last residue. The D gene is left open where the match is weak. The size entry is marked missing in some rows and otherwise reads once, few, many or a size class.

CDR3 DNA | CDR3 protein | J gene | V gene | D gene | clone size
TGCGCCAGCAGCTCCTACAGTGGAGGGGATACGCAGTATTTT | CASSSYSGGDTQYF | TRBJ2-3 | TRBV5-1 | - | -
TGCAGCGTTGTAGGACAGATGAACACTGAAGCTTTCTTT | CSVVGQMNTEAFF | TRBJ1-1 | TRBV29-1 | - | -
TGTGCCAGCAGCTCCGGGACAGGGTCGTACGAGCAGTACTTC | CASSSGTGSYEQYF | TRBJ2-7 | TRBV2 | TRBD1 | -
TGTGCCATCACGGTCAGGGAGAACACTGAAGCTTTCTTT | CAITVRENTEAFF | TRBJ1-1 | TRBV10-3 | - | few
TGCGCCAGCAGCATATTACCGGGACTGGGGTACCAAGAGACCCAGTACTTC | CASSILPGLGYQETQYF | TRBJ2-5 | TRBV5-1 | - | once
TGCAGCGTGAGGGGGGGACAGGGTACAGAGACCCAGTACTTC | CSVRGGQGTETQYF | TRBJ2-5 | TRBV29-1 | TRBD1 | -
TGTGCCTGGGGGCGACAGGGGGGACTAGCGGAGACCCAGTACTTC | CAWGRQGGLAETQYF | TRBJ2-5 | TRBV30 | - | -
TGCAGCGCCCCGAAGGGGGAGTTATGGACAGATACGCAGTATTTT | CSAPKGELWTDTQYF | TRBJ2-3 | TRBV29-1 | - | few
TGTGCCAGCGCCCGGGGGACAGGGGGCAGAGGTACTGAAGCTTTCTTT | CASARGTGGRGTEAFF | TRBJ1-1 | TRBV27 | TRBD1 | few
TGTGCCTGGGGGGGTCTCACCGGGGAGCTGTTTTTT | CAWGGLTGELFF | TRBJ2-2 | TRBV30 | - | -
TGTGCCAGCAGTTCGACGGGTAGCAATCAGCCCCAGCATTTT | CASSSTGSNQPQHF | TRBJ1-5 | TRBV6-1 | - | -
TGTGCCAGCAGCGTACAGGGGTATAATGAAAAACTGTTTTTT | CASSVQGYNEKLFF | TRBJ1-4 | TRBV2 | TRBD1 | -
TGTGCCAGCTCACCGTTGGGGTCAACTAATGAAAAACTGTTTTTT | CASSPLGSTNEKLFF | TRBJ1-4 | TRBV18 | - | few
TGTGCACGGCTAGACTACTACAATGAGCAGTTCTTC | CARLDYYNEQFF | TRBJ2-1 | TRBV30 | - | few
TGCAGCGTAGCGGGACAGCGACATGAAAAACTGTTTTTT | CSVAGQRHEKLFF | TRBJ1-4 | TRBV29-1 | TRBD1 | -
TGTGCCCTCCCGCGGGGGCCCCACGAGCAGTACTTC | CALPRGPHEQYF | TRBJ2-7 | TRBV30 | - | -
TGTGCCAGCAGAGCCCTACGAACATCCTCCTACGAGCAGTACTTC | CASRALRTSSYEQYF | TRBJ2-7 | TRBV7-8 | - | few
TGTGCCAGCAGCTTAAAGCTTCCCCCCTACGAGCAGTACTTC | CASSLKLPPYEQYF | TRBJ2-7 | TRBV7-2 | - | -
TGCGCCAGCAGCGCAACCGGGACATCTAATCAGCCCCAGCATTTT | CASSATGTSNQPQHF | TRBJ1-5 | TRBV5-1 | - | -
TGTGCCAGCAGCGCCTCTTCTAGCGCGCGACACGGGGTGCAGTTCTTC | CASSASSSARHGVQFF | TRBJ2-1 | TRBV9 | - | few
TGTGCCAGCACCTTAGGAGGCAGCCAAGAGACCCAGTACTTC | CASTLGGSQETQYF | TRBJ2-5 | TRBV2 | - | few
TGTGCCAGCAGCTTGGAACGGGGCACTGAAGCTTTCTTT | CASSLERGTEAFF | TRBJ1-1 | TRBV5-4 | - | -
TGTGCCAGTAGTATGGACAGGGGGCCCTACGAGCAGTACTTC | CASSMDRGPYEQYF | TRBJ2-7 | TRBV19 | TRBD1 | -
TGTGCCAGCAGCAGCAACGCGGGACAGTTAGGCGAGCAGTACTTC | CASSSNAGQLGEQYF | TRBJ2-7 | TRBV5-4 | - | -
TGTGCCAGCAGCTTCTCCTGGATCCGCGGGGAGACCCAGTACTTC | CASSFSWIRGETQYF | TRBJ2-5 | TRBV6-5 | - | -
TGCGCCAGCAGCCAAGGTTCACAGCTCACTTGGGGTGGCTACACCTTC | CASSQGSQLTWGGYTF | TRBJ1-2 | TRBV4-3 | - | -
TGTGCCTGGACCCCTGGGGCCCTTTCGCGAAACACCATATATTTT | CAWTPGALSRNTIYF | TRBJ1-3 | TRBV30 | - | -
TGTGCCAGCAGTGGCCACGGGACCTTTAACACTGAAGCTTTCTTT | CASSGHGTFNTEAFF | TRBJ1-1 | TRBV6-1 | - | -
TGTGCCAGCAGGGCTACCGGGGAGCTGTTTTTT | CASRATGELFF | TRBJ2-2 | TRBV2 | - | once
TGTGCCAGTGCTCCCGTCGCGGCAGCCTATGGCTACACCTTC | CASAPVAAAYGYTF | TRBJ1-2 | TRBV19 | - | -
TGTGCCATCGCCGGACAGGCTAACTACGAGCAGTACTTC | CAIAGQANYEQYF | TRBJ2-7 | TRBV10-3 | TRBD1 | once
TGTGCCAGCAGCTTAGAACTCTACGAGCAGTACTTC | CASSLELYEQYF | TRBJ2-7 | TRBV7-9 | - | -
TGCAGCGTTGTAGGGACTTCGGGTCGCACAGATACGCAGTATTTT | CSVVGTSGRTDTQYF | TRBJ2-3 | TRBV29-1 | - | -
TGCACCAGCAGCCGACGTTGGGAGACCCAGTACTTC | CTSSRRWETQYF | TRBJ2-5 | TRBV1 | - | -
TGTGCCAGCACCGTGGGGACCCTAGCGGGGGGGCCCACGCCCCACGAGCAGTACTTC | CASTVGTLAGGPTPHEQYF | TRBJ2-7 | TRBV11-2 | TRBD2 | -
TGCGCCAGCAGCCAAGATATAGGGGCCGGCTGGCAGCCCCAGCATTTT | CASSQDIGAGWQPQHF | TRBJ1-5 | TRBV4-1 | - | -
TGTGCCAGCAGCTTAGGCAGGAACACTGAAGCTTTCTTT | CASSLGRNTEAFF | TRBJ1-1 | TRBV7-6 | - | few
TGTGCCAGCAGCCCTCAGGGACGGTTGAACACTGAAGCTTTCTTT | CASSPQGRLNTEAFF | TRBJ1-1 | TRBV7-9 | - | few
TGTGCCTGGAGTGTACTGTCGGGGTTTGCTTACGAGCAGTACTTC | CAWSVLSGFAYEQYF | TRBJ2-7 | TRBV30 | - | -
TGTGCCTCCACCGGGACCCCAAAGCAGCCCCAGCATTTT | CASTGTPKQPQHF | TRBJ1-5 | TRBV10-3 | - | -